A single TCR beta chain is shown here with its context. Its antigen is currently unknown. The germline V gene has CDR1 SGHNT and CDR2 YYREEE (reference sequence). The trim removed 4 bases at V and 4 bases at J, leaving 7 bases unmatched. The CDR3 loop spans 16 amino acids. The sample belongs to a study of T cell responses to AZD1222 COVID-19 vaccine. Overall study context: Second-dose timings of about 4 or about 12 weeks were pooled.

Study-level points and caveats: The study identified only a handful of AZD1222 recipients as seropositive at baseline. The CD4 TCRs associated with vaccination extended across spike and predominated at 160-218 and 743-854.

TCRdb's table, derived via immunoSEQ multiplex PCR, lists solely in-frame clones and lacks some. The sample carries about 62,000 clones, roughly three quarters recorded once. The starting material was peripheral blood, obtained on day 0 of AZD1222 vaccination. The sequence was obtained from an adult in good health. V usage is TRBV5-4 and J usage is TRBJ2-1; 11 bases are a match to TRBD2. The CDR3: CASSTRTSGLYNEQFF. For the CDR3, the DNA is TGTGCCAGCAGCACACGGACTAGCGGGCTATACAATGAGCAGTTCTTC. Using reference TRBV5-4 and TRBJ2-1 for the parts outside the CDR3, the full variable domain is ETGVTQSPTHLIKTRGQQVTLRCSSQSGHNTVSWYQQALGQGPQFIFQYYREEENGRGNFPPRFSGLQFPNYSSELNVNALELDDSALYLCASSTRTSGLYNEQFFGPGTRLTVL.